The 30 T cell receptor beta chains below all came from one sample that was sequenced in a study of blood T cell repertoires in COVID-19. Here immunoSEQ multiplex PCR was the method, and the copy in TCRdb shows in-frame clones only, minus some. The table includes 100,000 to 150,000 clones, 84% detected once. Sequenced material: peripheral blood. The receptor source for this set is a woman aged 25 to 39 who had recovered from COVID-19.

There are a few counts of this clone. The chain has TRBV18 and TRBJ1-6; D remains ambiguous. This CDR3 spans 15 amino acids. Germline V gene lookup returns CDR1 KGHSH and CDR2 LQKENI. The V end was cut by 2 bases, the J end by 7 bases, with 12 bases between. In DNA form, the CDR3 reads TGTGCCAGCTCACCAAACAGTGTCAAAAATTCACCCCTCCACTTT. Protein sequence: CASSPNSVKNSPLHF.

The CDR3 region has the DNA TGTGCCAGTAGTCCAGCCAGGGGGCTTAACTATGGCTACACCTTC. Translation gives CASSPARGLNYGYTF. The chain uses TRBV19 and TRBJ1-2; 8 nucleotides match TRBD1. V dropped 5 bases and J dropped 1; count of bases not matched to a gene: 6. The CDR3 has 15 amino acids. Looked up from germline, CDR1 is LNHDA and CDR2 is SQIVND (reference sequence).

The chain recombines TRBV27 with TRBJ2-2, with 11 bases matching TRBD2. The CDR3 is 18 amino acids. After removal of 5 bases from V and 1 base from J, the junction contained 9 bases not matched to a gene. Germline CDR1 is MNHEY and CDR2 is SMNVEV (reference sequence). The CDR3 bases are TGTGCCAGCAGTCCCTATCGACTAGCGGGGTTGAACACCGGGGAGCTGTTTTTT. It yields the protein CASSPYRLAGLNTGELFF.

DNA for the CDR3: TGTGCCAGCTCGCTGGGACAGGGTTACGAGCAGTACTTC. It codes for CASSLGQGYEQYF. V usage is TRBV18 and J usage is TRBJ2-7, with 9 bases aligning to TRBD1. The CDR3 is 13 amino acids. Germline V gene data show CDR1 as KGHSH and CDR2 as LQKENI. V was clipped by 6 bases and J by 4 bases; unmatched bases: 4.

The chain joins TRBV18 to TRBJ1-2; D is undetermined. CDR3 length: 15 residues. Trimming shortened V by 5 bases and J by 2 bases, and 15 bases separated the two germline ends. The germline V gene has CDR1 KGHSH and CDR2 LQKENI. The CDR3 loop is CASSKPSTINYGYTF. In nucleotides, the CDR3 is TGTGCCAGCTCAAAACCCTCGACAATCAACTATGGCTACACCTTC.

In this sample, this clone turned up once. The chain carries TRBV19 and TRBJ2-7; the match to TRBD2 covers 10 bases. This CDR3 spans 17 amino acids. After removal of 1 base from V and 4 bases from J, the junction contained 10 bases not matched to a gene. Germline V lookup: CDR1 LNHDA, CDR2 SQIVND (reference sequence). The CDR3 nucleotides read TGTGCCAGTAGTATAGCCCACTCTAGCGGGAGTTCGTACGAGCAGTACTTC. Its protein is CASSIAHSSGSSYEQYF. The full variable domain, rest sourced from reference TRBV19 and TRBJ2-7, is DGGITQSPKYLFRKEGQNVTLSCEQNLNHDAMYWYRQDPGQGLRLIYYSQIVNDFQKGDIAEGYSVSREKKESFPLTVTSAQKNPTAFYLCASSIAHSSGSSYEQYFGPGTRLTVT.

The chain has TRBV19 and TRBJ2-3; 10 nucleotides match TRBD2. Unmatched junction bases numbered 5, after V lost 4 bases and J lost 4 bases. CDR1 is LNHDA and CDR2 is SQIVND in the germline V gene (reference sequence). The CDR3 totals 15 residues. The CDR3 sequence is CASSTLAGEPDTQYF. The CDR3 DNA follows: TGTGCCAGTAGTACTCTAGCGGGAGAACCAGATACGCAGTATTTT.

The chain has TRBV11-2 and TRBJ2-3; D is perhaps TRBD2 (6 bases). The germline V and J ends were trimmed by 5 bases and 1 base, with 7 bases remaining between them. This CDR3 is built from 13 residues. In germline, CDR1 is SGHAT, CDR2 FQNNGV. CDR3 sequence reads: CASSASGTDTQYF. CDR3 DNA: TGTGCCAGCAGCGCTAGCGGCACAGATACGCAGTATTTT.

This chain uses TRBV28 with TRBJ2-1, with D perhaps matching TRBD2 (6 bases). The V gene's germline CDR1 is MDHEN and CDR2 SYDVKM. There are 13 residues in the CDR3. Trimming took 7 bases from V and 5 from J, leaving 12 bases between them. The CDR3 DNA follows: TGTGCCAGCACCGGAGGGGCCCACAATGAGCAGTTCTTC. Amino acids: CASTGGAHNEQFF.

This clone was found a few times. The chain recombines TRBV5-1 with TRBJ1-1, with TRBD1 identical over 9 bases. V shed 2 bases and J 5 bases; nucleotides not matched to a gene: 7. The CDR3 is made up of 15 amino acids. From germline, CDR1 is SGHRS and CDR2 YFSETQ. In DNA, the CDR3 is TGCGCCAGCAGCTTAGGGACAGGGAGGCGGACTGAAGCTTTCTTT. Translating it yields CASSLGTGRRTEAFF.

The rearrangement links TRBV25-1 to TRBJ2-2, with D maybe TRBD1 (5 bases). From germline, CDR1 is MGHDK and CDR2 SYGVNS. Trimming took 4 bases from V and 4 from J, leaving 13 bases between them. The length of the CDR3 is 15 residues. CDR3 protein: CASSGRGLGTGELFF. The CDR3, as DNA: TGTGCCAGCAGTGGAAGGGGCCTGGGCACCGGGGAGCTGTTTTTT. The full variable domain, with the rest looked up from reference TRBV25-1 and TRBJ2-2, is EADIYQTPRYLVIGTGKKITLECSQTMGHDKMYWYQQDPGMELHLIHYSYGVNSTEKGDLSSESTVSRIRTEHFPLTLESARPSHTSQYLCASSGRGLGTGELFFGEGSRLTVL.

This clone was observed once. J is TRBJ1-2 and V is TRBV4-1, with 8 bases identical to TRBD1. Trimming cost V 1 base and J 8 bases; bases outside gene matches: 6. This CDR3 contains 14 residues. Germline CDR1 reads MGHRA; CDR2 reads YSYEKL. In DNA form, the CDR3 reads TGCGCCAGCAGCCAAGCCACAGGGGGGACGGGCTACACCTTC. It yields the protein CASSQATGGTGYTF.

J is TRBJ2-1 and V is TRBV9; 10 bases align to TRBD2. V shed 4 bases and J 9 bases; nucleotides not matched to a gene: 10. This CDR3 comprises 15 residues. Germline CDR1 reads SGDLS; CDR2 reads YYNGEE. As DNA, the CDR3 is TGTGCCAGCAGCACTTGGACTAGCGGCTTAGCTGAGCAGTTCTTC. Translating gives CASSTWTSGLAEQFF.

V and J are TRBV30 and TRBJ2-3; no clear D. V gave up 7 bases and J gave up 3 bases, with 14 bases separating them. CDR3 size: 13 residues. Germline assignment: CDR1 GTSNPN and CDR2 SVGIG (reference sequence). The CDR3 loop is CALTGRLTDTQYF. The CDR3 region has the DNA TGTGCCTTGACTGGCCGATTAACAGATACGCAGTATTTT.

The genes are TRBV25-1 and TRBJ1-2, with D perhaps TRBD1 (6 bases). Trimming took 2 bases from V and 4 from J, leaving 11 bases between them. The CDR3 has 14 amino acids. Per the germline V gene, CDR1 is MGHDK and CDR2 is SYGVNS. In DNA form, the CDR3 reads TGTGCCAGCAGTGAAGGGTCAGGGGCCTATGGCTACACCTTC. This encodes CASSEGSGAYGYTF.

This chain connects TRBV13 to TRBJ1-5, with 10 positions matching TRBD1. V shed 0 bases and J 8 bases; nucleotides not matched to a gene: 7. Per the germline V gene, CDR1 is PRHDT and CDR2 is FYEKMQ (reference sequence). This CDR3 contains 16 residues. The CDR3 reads CASSLGGDRGWKPQHF. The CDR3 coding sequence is TGTGCCAGCAGCTTAGGAGGGGACAGGGGCTGGAAGCCCCAGCATTTT.

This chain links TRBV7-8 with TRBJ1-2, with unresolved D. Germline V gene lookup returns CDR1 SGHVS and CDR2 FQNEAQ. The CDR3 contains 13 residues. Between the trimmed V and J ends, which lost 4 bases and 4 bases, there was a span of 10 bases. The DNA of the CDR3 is TGTGCCAGCAGCTACAAAGAGGCCTATGGCTACACCTTC. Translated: CASSYKEAYGYTF.

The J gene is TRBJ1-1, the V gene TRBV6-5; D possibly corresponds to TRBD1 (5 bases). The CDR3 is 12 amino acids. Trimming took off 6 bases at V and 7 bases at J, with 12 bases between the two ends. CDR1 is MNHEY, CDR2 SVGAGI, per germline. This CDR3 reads CASSDGGLEAFF. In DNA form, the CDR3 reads TGTGCCAGCAGCGACGGGGGACTTGAAGCTTTCTTT.

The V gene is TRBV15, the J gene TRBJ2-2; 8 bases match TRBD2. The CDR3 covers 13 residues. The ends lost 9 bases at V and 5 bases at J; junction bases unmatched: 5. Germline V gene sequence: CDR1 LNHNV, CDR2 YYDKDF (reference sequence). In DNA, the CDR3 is TGTGCCACGAGCGGGAGAAAGACCGGGGAGCTGTTTTTT. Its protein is CATSGRKTGELFF.

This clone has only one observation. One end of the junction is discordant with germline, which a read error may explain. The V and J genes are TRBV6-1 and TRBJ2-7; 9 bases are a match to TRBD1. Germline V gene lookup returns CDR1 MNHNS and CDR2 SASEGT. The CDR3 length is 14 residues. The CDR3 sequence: CASSEATRDRVLSF. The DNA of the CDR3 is TGTGCCAGCAGTGAAGCGACCCGGGACAGGGTTTTAAGCTTC.

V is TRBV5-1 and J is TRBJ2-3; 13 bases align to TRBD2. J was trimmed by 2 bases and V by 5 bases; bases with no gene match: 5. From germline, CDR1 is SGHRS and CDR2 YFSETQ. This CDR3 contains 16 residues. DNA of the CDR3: TGCGCCAGCAGAAATGGACTAGCGGGAGACACAGATACGCAGTATTTT. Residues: CASRNGLAGDTDTQYF.

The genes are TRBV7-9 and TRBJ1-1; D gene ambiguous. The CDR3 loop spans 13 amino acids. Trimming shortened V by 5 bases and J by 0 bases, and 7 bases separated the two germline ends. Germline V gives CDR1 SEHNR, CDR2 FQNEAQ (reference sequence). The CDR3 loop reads CASSPSMNTEAFF. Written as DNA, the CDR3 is TGTGCCAGCAGCCCTAGCATGAACACTGAAGCTTTCTTT.

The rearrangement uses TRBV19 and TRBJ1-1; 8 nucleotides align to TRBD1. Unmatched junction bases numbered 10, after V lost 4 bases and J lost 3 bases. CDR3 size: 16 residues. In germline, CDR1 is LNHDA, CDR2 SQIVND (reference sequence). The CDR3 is CASSTWTGLYDTEAFF. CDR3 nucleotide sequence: TGTGCCAGTAGTACGTGGACAGGGTTATACGACACTGAAGCTTTCTTT.

CDR3 DNA sequence: TGTGCCAGCTCACCTAGGCCGGACAGGGGCTATGGCTACACCTTC. This sequence encodes CASSPRPDRGYGYTF. The chain couples TRBV18 to TRBJ1-2; the match to TRBD1 covers 9 bases. The CDR3 is 15 residues long. Germline CDR1 reads KGHSH; CDR2 reads LQKENI. Trimming at V came to 3 bases and at J to 4 bases, leaving 6 bases not matched to a gene.

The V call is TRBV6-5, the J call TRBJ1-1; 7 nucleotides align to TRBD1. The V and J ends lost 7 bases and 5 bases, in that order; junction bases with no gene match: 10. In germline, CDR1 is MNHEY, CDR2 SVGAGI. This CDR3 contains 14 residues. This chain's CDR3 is CASMKMTGNTEAFF. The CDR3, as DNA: TGTGCCAGCATGAAAATGACAGGGAATACTGAAGCTTTCTTT.

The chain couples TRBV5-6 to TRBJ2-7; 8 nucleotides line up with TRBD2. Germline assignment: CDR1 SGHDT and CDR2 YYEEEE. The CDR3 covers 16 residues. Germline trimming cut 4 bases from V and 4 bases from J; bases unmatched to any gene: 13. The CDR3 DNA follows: TGTGCCAGCAGCCCGGGGGGGCAGGCCATCAGGTACGAGCAGTACTTC. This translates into CASSPGGQAIRYEQYF.

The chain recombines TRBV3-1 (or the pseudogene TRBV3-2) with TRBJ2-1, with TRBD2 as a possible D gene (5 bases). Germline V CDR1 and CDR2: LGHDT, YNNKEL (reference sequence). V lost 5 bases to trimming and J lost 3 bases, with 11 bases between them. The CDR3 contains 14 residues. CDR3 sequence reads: CASSKGRGYNEQFF. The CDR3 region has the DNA TGTGCCAGCAGCAAGGGCCGGGGCTACAATGAGCAGTTCTTC.

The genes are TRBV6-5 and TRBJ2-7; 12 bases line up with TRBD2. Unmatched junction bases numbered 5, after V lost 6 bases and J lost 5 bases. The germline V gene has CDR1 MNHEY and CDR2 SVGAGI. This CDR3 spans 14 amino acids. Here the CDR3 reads CASRMTSGSDEQYF. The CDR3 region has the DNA TGTGCCAGCAGGATGACTAGCGGGAGTGACGAGCAGTACTTC.

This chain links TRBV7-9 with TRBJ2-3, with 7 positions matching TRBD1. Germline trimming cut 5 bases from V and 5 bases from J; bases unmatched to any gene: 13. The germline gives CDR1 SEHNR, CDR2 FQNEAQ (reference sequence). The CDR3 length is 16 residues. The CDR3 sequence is CASSGLQGRRGDTQYF. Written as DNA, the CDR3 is TGTGCCAGCAGCGGCCTACAGGGGCGGAGAGGAGATACGCAGTATTTT.

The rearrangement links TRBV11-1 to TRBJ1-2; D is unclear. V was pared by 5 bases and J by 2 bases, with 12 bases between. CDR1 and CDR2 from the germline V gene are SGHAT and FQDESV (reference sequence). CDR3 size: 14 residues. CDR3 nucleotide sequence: TGTGCCAGCAGCCCCGACGGGTCAAACTATGGCTACACCTTC. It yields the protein CASSPDGSNYGYTF.